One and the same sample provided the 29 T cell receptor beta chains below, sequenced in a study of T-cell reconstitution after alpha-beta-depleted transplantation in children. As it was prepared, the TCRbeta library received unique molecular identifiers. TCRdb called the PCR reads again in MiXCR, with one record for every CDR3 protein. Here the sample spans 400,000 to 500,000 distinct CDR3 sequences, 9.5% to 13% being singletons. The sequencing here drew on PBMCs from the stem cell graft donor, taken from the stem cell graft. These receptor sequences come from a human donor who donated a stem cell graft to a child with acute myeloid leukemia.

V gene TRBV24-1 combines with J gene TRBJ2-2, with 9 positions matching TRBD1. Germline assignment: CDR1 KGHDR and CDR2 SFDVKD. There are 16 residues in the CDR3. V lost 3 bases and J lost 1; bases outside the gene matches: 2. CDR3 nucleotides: TGTGCCACCAGTGATCCGGGACAGGGGAACACCGGGGAGCTGTTTTTT. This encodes CATSDPGQGNTGELFF.

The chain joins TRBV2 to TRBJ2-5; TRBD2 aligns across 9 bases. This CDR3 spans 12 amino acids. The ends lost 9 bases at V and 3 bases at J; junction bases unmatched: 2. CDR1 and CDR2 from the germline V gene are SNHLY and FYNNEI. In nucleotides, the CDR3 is TGTGCCAGTGGACTAGCGAAAGAGACCCAGTACTTC. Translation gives CASGLAKETQYF.

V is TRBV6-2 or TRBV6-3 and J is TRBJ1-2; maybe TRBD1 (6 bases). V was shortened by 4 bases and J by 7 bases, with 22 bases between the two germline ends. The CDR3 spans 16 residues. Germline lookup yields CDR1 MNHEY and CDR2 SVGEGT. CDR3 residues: CASSWWEWTEICGYTF. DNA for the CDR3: TGTGCCAGCAGTTGGTGGGAGTGGACAGAAATATGTGGCTACACCTTC.

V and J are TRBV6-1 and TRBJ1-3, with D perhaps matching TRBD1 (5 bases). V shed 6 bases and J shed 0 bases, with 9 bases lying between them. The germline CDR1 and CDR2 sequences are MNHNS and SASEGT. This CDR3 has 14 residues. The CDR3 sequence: CASSARVSGNTIYF. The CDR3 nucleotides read TGTGCCAGCAGCGCCAGGGTCTCTGGAAACACCATATATTTT.

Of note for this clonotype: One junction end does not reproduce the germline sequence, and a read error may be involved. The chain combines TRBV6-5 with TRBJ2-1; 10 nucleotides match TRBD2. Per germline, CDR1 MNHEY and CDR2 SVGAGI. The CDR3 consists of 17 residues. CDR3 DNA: TGTACCAGCAGTTCCGTAGCGGGAGGTCTACCCAGCAATGAGCAGTTCTTC. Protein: CTSSSVAGGLPSNEQFF.

CDR3 sequence: CASSQGGASGLTYEQYF. The CDR3 DNA follows: TGTGCCAGCAGCCAAGGGGGGGCTAGCGGTCTAACCTACGAGCAGTACTTC. The rearrangement uses TRBV3-1 and TRBJ2-7; a weak D match, TRBD2 (7 bases). In germline, CDR1 is LGHDT, CDR2 YNNKEL (reference sequence). This CDR3 is 17 amino acids long. Trimming cost V 1 base and J 2 bases, with 18 bases left between them.

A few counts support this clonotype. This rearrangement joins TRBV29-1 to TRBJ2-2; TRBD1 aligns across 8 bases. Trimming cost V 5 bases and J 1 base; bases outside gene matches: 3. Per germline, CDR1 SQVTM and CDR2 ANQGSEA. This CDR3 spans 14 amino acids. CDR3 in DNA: TGCAGCGTTCGGACAGGGATGAACACCGGGGAGCTGTTTTTT. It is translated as CSVRTGMNTGELFF.

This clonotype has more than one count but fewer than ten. This chain's CDR3 is CASRPDRYNEQFF. In nucleotides, the CDR3 is TGCGCCAGCAGACCAGACAGATACAATGAGCAGTTCTTC. The chain combines TRBV5-1 with TRBJ2-1; possibly TRBD1 for D (5 bases). Between the trimmed V and J ends, which lost 5 bases and 4 bases, there was a span of 10 bases. Per germline, CDR1 SGHRS and CDR2 YFSETQ. CDR3 size: 13 residues.

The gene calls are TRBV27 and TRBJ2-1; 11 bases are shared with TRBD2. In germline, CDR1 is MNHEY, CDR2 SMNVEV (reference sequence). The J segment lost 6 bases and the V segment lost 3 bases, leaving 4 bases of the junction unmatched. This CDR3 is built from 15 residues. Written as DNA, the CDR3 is TGTGCCAGCAGTTTGTCACTAGCGGGAGTCAATGAGCAGTTCTTC. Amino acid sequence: CASSLSLAGVNEQFF.

CDR3 coding DNA: TGTGCCAGCAGCTCCCGACCGACAGGGAGGAACGCAGATACGCAGTATTTT. Protein product: CASSSRPTGRNADTQYF. The V gene is TRBV21-1, the J gene TRBJ2-3; the table's D call, TRBD1, was not checked against the DNA. TRBV21-1 is termed a pseudogene. This CDR3 spans 17 amino acids.

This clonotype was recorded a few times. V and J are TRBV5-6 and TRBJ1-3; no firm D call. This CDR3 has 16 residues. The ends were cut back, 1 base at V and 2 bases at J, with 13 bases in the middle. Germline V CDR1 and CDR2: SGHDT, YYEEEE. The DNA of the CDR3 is TGTGCCAGCAGCTTGAGACCGGTAATTACTGGAAACACCATATATTTT. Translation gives CASSLRPVITGNTIYF.

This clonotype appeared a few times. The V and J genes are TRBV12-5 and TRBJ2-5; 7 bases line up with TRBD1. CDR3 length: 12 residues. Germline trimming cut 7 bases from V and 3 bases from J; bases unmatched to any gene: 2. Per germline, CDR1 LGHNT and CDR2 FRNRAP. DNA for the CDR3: TGTGCTAGTGCCACAGGGGAAGAGACCCAGTACTTC. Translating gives CASATGEETQYF. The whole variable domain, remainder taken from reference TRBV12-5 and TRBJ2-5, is DARVTQTPRHKVTEMGQEVTMRCQPILGHNTVFWYRQTMMQGLELLAYFRNRAPLDDSGMPKDRFSAEMPDATLATLKIQPSEPRDSAVYFCASATGEETQYFGPGTRLLVL.

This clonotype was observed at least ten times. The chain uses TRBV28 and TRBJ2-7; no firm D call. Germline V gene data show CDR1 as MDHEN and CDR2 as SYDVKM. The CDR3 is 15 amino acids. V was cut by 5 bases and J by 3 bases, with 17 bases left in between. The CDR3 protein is CASSPRGWWVYEQYV. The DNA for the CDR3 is TGTGCCAGCAGTCCCCGCGGATGGTGGGTCTACGAGCAGTACGTC.

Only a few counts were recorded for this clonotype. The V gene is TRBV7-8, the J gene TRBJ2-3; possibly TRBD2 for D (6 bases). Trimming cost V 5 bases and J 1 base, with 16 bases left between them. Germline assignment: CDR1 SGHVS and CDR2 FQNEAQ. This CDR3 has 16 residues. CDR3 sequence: CASSPLTSPGTDTQYF. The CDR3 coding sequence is TGTGCCAGCAGCCCACTTACTAGCCCCGGCACAGATACGCAGTATTTT. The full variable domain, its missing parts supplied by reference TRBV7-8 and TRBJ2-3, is GAGVSQSPRYKVAKRGQDVALRCDPISGHVSLFWYQQALGQGPEFLTYFQNEAQLDKSGLPSDRFFAERPEGSVSTLKIQRTQQEDSAVYLCASSPLTSPGTDTQYFGPGTRLTVL.

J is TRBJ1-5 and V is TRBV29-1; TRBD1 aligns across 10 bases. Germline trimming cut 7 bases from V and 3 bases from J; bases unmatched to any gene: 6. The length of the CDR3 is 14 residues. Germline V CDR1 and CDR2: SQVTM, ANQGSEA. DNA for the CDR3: TGCAGCGCAGGGACAGGGGTTGTCAATCAGCCCCAGCATTTT. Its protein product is CSAGTGVVNQPQHF.

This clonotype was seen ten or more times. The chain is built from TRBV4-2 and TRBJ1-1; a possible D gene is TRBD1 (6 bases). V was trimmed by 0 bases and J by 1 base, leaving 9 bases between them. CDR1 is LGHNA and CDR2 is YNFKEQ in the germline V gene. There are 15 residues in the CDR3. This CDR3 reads CASSQETGQNTEAFF. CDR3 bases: TGTGCCAGCAGCCAAGAGACAGGACAGAACACTGAAGCTTTCTTT.

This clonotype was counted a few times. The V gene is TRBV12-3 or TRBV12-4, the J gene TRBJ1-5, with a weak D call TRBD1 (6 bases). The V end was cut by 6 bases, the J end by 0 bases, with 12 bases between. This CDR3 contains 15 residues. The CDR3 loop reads CASRTGSGSNQPQHF. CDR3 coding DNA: TGTGCCAGCAGAACAGGGTCTGGTAGCAATCAGCCCCAGCATTTT.

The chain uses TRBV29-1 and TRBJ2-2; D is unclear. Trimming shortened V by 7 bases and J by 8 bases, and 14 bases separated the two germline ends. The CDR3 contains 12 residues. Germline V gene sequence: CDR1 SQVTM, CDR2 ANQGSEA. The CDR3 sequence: CSGRLHGGELFF. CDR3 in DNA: TGCAGCGGGAGACTTCATGGTGGGGAGCTGTTTTTT.

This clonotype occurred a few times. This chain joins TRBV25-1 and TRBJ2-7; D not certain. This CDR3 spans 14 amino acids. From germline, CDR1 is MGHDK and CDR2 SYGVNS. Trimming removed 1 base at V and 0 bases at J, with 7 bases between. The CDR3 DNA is TGTGCCAGCAGTGAATTGGGCAGCTCCTACGAGCAGTACTTC. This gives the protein CASSELGSSYEQYF.

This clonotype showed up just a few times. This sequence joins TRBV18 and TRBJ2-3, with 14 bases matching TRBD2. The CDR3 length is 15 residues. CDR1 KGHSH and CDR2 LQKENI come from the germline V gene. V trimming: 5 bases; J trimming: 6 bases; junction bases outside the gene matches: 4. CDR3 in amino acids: CASSTGLAGVDTQYF. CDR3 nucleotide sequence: TGTGCCAGCTCAACGGGACTAGCGGGAGTCGATACGCAGTATTTT. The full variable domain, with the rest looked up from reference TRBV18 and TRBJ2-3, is NAGVMQNPRHLVRRRGQEARLRCSPMKGHSHVYWYRQLPEEGLKFMVYLQKENIIDESGMPKERFSAEFPKEGPSILRIQQVVRGDSAAYFCASSTGLAGVDTQYFGPGTRLTVL.

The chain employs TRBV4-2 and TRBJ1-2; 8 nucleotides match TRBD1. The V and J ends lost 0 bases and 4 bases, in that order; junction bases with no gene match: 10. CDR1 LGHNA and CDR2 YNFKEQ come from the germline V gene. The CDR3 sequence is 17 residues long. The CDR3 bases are TGTGCCAGCAGCCAAGATCTCAGGGGACAGGCGACCTATGGCTACACCTTC. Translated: CASSQDLRGQATYGYTF.

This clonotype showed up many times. CDR3 in amino acids: CSARDPSQPQHF. For the CDR3, the DNA is TGCAGTGCTAGAGATCCCTCGCAGCCCCAGCATTTT. This sequence joins TRBV20-1 and TRBJ1-5; D gene ambiguous. V lost 0 bases and J lost 7, with 7 bases in between. Per germline, CDR1 DFQATT and CDR2 SNEGSKA (reference sequence). This CDR3 spans 12 amino acids.

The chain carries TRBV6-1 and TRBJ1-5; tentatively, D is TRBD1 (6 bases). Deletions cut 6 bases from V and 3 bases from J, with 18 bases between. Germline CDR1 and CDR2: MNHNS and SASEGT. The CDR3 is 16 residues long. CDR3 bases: TGTGCCAGCAGGACCCTTAGGGGGGGCAACAATCAGCCCCAGCATTTT. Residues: CASRTLRGGNNQPQHF.

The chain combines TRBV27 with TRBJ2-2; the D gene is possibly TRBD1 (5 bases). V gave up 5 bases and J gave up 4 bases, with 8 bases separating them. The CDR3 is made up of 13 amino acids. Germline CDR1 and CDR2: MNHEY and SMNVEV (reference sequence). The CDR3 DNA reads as TGTGCCAGCAGTCCGGACACCACCGGGGAGCTGTTTTTT. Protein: CASSPDTTGELFF.

CDR3 coding DNA: TGCAGTGCTAGAGCCCCCCCCGCGGGGGGGAAAGAGACCCAGTACTTC. Translated, it gives CSARAPPAGGKETQYF. This chain joins TRBV20-1 and TRBJ2-5, with 9 bases aligning to TRBD2. From germline, CDR1 is DFQATT and CDR2 SNEGSKA (reference sequence). CDR3 size: 16 residues. With 1 base clipped from V and 3 bases from J, the junction kept 9 bases outside the gene matches.

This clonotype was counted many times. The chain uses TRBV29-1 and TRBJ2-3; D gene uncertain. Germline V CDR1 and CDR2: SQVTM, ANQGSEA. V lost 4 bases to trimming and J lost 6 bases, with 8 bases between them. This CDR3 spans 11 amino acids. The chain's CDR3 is CSVVRWDTQYF. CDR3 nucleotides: TGCAGCGTTGTACGCTGGGATACGCAGTATTTT.

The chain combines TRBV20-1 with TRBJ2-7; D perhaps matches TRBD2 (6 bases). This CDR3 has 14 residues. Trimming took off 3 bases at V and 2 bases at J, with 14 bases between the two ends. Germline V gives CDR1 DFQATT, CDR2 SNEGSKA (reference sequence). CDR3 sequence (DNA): TGCAGTGCTAGCGGGGATCGGGAGCCCTACGAGCAGTACTTC. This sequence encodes CSASGDREPYEQYF.

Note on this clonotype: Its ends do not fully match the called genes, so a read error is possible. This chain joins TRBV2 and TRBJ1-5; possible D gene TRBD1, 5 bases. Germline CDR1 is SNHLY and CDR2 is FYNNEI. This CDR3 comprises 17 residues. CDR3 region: CTSCLNLGGRGNQPQHF. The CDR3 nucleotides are TGTACCAGCTGTTTGAATCTTGGAGGCAGGGGCAATCAGCCCCAGCATTTT.

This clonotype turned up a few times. The CDR3 sequence: CASSPLFRGETQYF. In DNA form, the CDR3 reads TGTGCCAGCAGTCCTCTTTTTCGGGGGGAGACCCAGTACTTC. This sequence joins TRBV3-1 and TRBJ2-5; D may be TRBD2 (6 bases). Trimming stripped 6 bases from V and 5 bases from J, with 16 bases between. In germline, CDR1 is LGHDT, CDR2 YNNKEL (reference sequence). The CDR3 loop spans 14 amino acids.